This T cell receptor beta chain was captured by sequencing in a study of blood T cell repertoires in COVID-19. Study-level background: The samples span acute and convalescent COVID-19 from the United States, Italy and Spain. PBMCs, B-cell-depleted T cells, or T cells were the source of the cDNA or gDNA that made up the material.

V lost 4 bases and J lost 7; bases outside the gene matches: 12. CDR3 size: 16 residues. Germline-derived CDR1 and CDR2 are MNHEY and SVGAGI. Per the original data handling: Scientists estimated how many nucleated cells there were by amplifying reference gene primers. TCRdb keeps only in-frame clones here, not all; method: immunoSEQ multiplex PCR. V and J calls and clone size come straight from that table; D and trimming were deduced from the DNA. Here the sample spans roughly 190,000 clones, just under 90% being singletons. This TCR derives from a man aged 18 to 30 with active or convalescent COVID-19. The sequenced sample was peripheral blood. This sequence joins TRBV6-5 and TRBJ2-1, with TRBD2 matching 8 bases. This CDR3 reads CASSFNVPGLENEQFF. The CDR3 region has the DNA TGTGCCAGCAGTTTCAACGTACCGGGACTAGAGAATGAGCAGTTCTTC.